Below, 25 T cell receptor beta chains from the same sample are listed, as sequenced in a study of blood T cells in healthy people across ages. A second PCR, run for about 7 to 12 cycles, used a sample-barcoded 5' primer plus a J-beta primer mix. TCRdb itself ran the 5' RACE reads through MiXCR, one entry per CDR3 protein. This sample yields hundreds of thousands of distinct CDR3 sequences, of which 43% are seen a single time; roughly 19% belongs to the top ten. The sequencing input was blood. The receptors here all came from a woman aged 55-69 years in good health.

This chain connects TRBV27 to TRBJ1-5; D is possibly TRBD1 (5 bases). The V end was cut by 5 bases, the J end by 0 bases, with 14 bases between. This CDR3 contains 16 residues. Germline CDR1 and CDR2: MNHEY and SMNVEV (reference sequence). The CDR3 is CASSHQGPYSNQPQHF. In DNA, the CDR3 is TGTGCCAGCAGTCACCAGGGACCTTATAGCAATCAGCCCCAGCATTTT.

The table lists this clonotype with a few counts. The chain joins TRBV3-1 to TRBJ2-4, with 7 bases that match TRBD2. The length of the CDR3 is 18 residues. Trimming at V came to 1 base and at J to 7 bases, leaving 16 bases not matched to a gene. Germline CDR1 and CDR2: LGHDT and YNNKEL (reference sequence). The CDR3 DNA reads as TGTGCCAGCAGCCAAGTGGCAGGGAGGGTTGGAGTTAGTAACATTCAGTACTTC. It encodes CASSQVAGRVGVSNIQYF. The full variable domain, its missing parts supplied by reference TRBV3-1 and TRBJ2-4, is DTAVSQTPKYLVTQMGNDKSIKCEQNLGHDTMYWYKQDSKKFLKIMFSYNNKELIINETVPNRFSPKSPDKAHLNLHINSLELGDSAVYFCASSQVAGRVGVSNIQYFGAGTRLSVL.

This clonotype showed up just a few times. Written as DNA, the CDR3 is TGTGCCAGCAGCCTCTCCGGGACTAGCGGGAGTGATGAGCAGTTCTTC. It yields the protein CASSLSGTSGSDEQFF. The V gene is TRBV7-9, the J gene TRBJ2-1, with 14 bases fitting TRBD2. The trim removed 5 bases at V and 8 bases at J, leaving 8 bases unmatched. The CDR3 loop spans 16 amino acids. Germline CDR1 is SEHNR and CDR2 is FQNEAQ (reference sequence).

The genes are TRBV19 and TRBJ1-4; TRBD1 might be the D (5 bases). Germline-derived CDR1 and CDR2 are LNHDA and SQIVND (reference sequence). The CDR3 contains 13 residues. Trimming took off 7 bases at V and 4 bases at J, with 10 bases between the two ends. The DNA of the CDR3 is TGTGCCAGTAAGGAGACAGATAATGAAAAACTGTTTTTT. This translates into CASKETDNEKLFF.

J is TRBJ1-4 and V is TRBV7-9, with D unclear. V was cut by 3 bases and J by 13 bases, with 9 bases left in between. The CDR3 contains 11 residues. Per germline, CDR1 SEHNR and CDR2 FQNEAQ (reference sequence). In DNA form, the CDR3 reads TGTGCCAGCAGCTTGGGCAAGAGACTGTTTTTT. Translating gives CASSLGKRLFF.

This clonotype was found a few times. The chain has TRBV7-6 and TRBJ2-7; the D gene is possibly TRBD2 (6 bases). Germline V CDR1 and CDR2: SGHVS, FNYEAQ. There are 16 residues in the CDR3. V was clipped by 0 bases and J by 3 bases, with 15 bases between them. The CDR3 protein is CASSLAGGRTVYEQYF. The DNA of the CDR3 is TGTGCCAGCAGCTTAGCCGGGGGTCGAACCGTCTACGAGCAGTACTTC.

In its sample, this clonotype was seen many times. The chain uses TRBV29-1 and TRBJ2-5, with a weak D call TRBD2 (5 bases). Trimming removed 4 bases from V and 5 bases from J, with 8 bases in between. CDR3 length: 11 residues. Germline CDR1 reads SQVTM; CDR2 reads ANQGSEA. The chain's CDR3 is CSVGPGETQYF. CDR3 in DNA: TGCAGCGTTGGCCCGGGGGAGACCCAGTACTTC.

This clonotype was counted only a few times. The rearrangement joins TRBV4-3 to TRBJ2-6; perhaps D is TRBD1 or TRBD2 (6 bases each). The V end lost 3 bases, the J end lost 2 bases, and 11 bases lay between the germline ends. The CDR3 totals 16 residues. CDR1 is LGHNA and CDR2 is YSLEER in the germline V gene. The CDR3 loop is CASSQLGGTGANVLTF. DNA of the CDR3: TGCGCCAGCAGCCAGTTGGGGGGCACTGGGGCCAACGTCCTGACTTTC.

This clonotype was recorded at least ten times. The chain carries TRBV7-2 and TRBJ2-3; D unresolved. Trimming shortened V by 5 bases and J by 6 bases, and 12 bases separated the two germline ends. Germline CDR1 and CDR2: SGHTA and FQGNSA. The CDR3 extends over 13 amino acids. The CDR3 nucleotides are TGTGCCAGCAGCAGAGAAATAGCTGATACGCAGTATTTT. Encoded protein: CASSREIADTQYF.

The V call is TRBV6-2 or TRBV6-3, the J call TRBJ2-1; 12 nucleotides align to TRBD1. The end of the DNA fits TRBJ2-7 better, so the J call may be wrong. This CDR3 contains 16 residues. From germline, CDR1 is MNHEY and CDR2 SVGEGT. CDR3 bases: TGTGCCAGCAGTTACCCGGGACAGGGGGCTTACAATGAGCAGTACTTC. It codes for CASSYPGQGAYNEQYF.

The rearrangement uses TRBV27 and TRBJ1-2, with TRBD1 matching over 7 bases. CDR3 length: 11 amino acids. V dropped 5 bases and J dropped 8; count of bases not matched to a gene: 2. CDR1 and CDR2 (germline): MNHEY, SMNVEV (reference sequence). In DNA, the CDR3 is TGTGCCAGCAGTACGGGACAGGGCTACACCTTC. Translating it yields CASSTGQGYTF.

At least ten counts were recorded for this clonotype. CDR3 loop: CASSDRGAGGNNEQFF. As DNA, the CDR3 is TGTGCCAGCAGTGACCGTGGGGCAGGGGGAAACAATGAGCAGTTCTTC. V is TRBV6-1 and J is TRBJ2-1, with 7 nucleotides matching TRBD1. The CDR3 contains 16 residues. Per the germline V gene, CDR1 is MNHNS and CDR2 is SASEGT. J lost 5 bases, V lost 3 bases, and 10 bases had no gene match.

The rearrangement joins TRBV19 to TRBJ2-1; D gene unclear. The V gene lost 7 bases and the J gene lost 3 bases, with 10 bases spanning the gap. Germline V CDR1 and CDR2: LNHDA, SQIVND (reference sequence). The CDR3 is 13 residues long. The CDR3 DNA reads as TGTGCCAGTACCGAGGCCGGCTACAATGAGCAGTTCTTC. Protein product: CASTEAGYNEQFF. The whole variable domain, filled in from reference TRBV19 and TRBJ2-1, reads DGGITQSPKYLFRKEGQNVTLSCEQNLNHDAMYWYRQDPGQGLRLIYYSQIVNDFQKGDIAEGYSVSREKKESFPLTVTSAQKNPTAFYLCASTEAGYNEQFFGPGTRLTVL.

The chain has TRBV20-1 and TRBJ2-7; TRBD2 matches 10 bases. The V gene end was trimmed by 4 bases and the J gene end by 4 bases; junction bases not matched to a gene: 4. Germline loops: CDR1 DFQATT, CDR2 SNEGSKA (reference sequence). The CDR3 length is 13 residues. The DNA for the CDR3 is TGCAGTGCTACTATAGCGGGGGGTTACGAGCAGTACTTC. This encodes CSATIAGGYEQYF.

CDR3 protein: CASSLDVGADTQYF. The CDR3 DNA follows: TGCGCCAGCAGCTTGGATGTGGGGGCGGATACGCAGTATTTT. The chain is built from TRBV5-1 and TRBJ2-3; D possibly corresponds to TRBD1 (6 bases). The CDR3 totals 14 residues. With 0 bases removed from V and 6 bases from J, the gap between germline ends came to 11 bases. CDR1 is SGHRS, CDR2 YFSETQ, per germline.

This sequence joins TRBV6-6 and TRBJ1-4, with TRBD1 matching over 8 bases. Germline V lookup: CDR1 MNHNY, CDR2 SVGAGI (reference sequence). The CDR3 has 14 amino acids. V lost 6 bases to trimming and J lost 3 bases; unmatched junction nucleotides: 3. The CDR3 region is CASSWGQANEKLFF. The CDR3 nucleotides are TGTGCCAGCAGCTGGGGACAGGCTAATGAAAAACTGTTTTTT.

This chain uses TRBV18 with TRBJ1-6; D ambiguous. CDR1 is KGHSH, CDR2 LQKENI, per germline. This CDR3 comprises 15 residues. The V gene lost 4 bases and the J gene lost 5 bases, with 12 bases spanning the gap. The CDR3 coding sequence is TGTGCCAGCTCACTGACTGATGCGGATAATTCACCCCTCCACTTT. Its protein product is CASSLTDADNSPLHF.

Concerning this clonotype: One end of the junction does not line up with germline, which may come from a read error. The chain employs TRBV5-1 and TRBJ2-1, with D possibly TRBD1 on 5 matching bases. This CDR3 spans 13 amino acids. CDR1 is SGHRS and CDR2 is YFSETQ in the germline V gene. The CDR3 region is CVSSHNQGREQFF. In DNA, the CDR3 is TGCGTCAGCAGCCATAATCAGGGAAGGGAGCAGTTCTTC.

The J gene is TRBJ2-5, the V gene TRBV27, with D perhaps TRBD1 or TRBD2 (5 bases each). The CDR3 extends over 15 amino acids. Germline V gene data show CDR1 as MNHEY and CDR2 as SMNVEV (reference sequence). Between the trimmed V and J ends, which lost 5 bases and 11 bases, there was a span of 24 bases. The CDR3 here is CASSNHGAGGGEQYF. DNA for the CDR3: TGTGCCAGCAGTAACCATGGGGCTGGGGGTGGTGAGCAGTACTTC.

In DNA form, the CDR3 reads TGTGCCAGCAGCTTGGGAAAGTCAGAGACCCAGTTCTTC. This gives the protein CASSLGKSETQFF. This chain connects TRBV5-4 to TRBJ2-5; D not resolved. The J call is doubtful: the DNA matches TRBJ2-1 better. The CDR3 runs 13 residues. Looked up from germline, CDR1 is SGHNT and CDR2 is YYREEE (reference sequence).

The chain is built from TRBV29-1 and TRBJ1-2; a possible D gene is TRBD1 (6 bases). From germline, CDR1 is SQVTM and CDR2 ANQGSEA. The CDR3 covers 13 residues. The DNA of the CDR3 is TGCACTATATCGGGGGGCGGCGACTATGGCTACACCTTC. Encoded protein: CTISGGGDYGYTF. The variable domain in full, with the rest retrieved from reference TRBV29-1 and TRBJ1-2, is SAVISQKPSRDICQRGTSLTIQCQVDSQVTMMFWYRQQPGQSLTLIATANQGSEATYESGFVIDKFPISRPNLTFSTLTVSNMSPEDSSIYLCTISGGGDYGYTFGSGTRLTVV.

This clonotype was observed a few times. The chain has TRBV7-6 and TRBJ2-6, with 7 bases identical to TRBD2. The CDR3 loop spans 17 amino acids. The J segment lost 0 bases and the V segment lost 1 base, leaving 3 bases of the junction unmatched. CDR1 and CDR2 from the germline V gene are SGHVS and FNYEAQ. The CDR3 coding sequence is TGTGCCAGCAGCTTAGTACCGGGAGGCTCTGGGGCCAACGTCCTGACTTTC. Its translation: CASSLVPGGSGANVLTF. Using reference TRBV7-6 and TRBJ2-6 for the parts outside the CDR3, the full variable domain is GAGVSQSPRYKVTKRGQDVALRCDPISGHVSLYWYRQALGQGPEFLTYFNYEAQQDKSGLPNDRFSAERPEGSISTLTIQRTEQRDSAMYRCASSLVPGGSGANVLTFGAGSRLTVL.

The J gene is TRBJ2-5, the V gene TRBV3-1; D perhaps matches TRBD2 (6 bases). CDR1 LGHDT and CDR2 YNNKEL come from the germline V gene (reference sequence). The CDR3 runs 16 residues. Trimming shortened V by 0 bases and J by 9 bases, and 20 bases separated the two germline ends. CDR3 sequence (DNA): TGTGCCAGCAGCCAAGATCGGACGGGGGAAAATAGGGCCCAGTACTTC. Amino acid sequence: CASSQDRTGENRAQYF.

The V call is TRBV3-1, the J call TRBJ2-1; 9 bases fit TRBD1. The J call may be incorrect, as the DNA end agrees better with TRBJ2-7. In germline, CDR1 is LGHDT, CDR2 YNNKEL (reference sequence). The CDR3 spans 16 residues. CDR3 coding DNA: TGTGCCAGCAGCCTCTCGGGGGACAGGGCTTACAATGAGCAGTACTTC. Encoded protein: CASSLSGDRAYNEQYF.

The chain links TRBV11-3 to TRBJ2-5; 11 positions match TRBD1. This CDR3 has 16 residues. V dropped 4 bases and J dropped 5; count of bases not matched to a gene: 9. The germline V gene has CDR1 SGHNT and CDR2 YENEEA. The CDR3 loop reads CASSSRDRGTRETQYF. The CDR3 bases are TGTGCCAGCAGCTCAAGGGACAGGGGGACAAGGGAGACCCAGTACTTC. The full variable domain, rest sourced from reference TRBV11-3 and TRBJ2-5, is EAGVVQSPRYKIIEKKQPVAFWCNPISGHNTLYWYLQNLGQGPELLIRYENEEAVDDSQLPKDRFSAERLKGVDSTLKIQPAELGDSAVYLCASSSRDRGTRETQYFGPGTRLLVL.